These T cell receptor beta chains were read from a single sample in a study of PD-1 blockade in classical Hodgkin lymphoma. Generated by immunoSEQ multiplex PCR, the TCRdb table keeps only in-frame clones and is missing some. The sample has 4,500 to 6,000 clones, 79% seen once; the top ten hold approximately 3.6%. Sample: CD4+ T cells from blood, taken before the fourth cycle of nivolumab. These receptors all come from a human donor with classical Hodgkin lymphoma. Both conserved end residues are part of each CDR3. A D gene is named only where the DNA matches it firmly. Only part of the rows carry a size: once, few, many, or a class if the clone is expanded.

CDR3aa,CDR3nt,d_gene,len,abundance,j_gene,v_gene
CASSNRGAGANVLTF,TGTGCCAGCAGCAACAGGGGAGCCGGGGCCAACGTCCTGACTTTC,TRBD1,15,-,TRBJ2-6,TRBV7-2
CASSGTQGDQPQHF,TGTGCCAGCAGTGGGACTCAAGGGGATCAGCCCCAGCATTTT,-,14,-,TRBJ1-5,TRBV2
CASSLPGAVYGYTF,TGTGCCAGCAGTTTGCCCGGGGCTGTCTATGGCTACACCTTC,-,14,-,TRBJ1-2,TRBV28
CASSQEPSGVYNEQFF,TGCGCCAGCAGCCAAGAACCAAGCGGGGTGTACAATGAGCAGTTCTTC,TRBD2,16,-,TRBJ2-1,TRBV4-3
CASSPTSYEQYF,TGTGCCAGCAGCCCCACCTCCTACGAGCAGTACTTC,-,12,-,TRBJ2-7,TRBV2
CASSVLIGARGYTEAFF,TGTGCCAGTAGTGTACTCATCGGGGCGCGGGGTTACACTGAAGCTTTCTTT,-,17,-,TRBJ1-1,TRBV19
CASSSTGGSTF,TGTGCCAGCAGTTCAACAGGGGGCAGTACCTTC,TRBD1,11,-,TRBJ1-2,TRBV6-6
CASSLGWTAGNTIYF,TGCGCCAGCAGCTTGGGGTGGACAGCTGGAAACACCATATATTTT,-,15,-,TRBJ1-3,TRBV5-1
CSVVRGQPYEQYF,TGCAGCGTTGTCCGGGGACAGCCCTACGAGCAGTACTTC,TRBD1,13,-,TRBJ2-7,TRBV29-1
CASSSGWQGVANYGYTF,TGTGCCAGCAGCTCCGGGTGGCAGGGCGTTGCTAACTATGGCTACACCTTC,-,17,once,TRBJ1-2,TRBV5-4
CASSSGQGTNEKLFF,TGTGCCAGCAGCTCGGGACAGGGAACTAATGAAAAACTGTTTTTT,TRBD1,15,-,TRBJ1-4,TRBV11-2
CASRAAGGTYEQYF,TGTGCCAGCAGGGCAGCGGGGGGAACCTACGAGCAGTACTTC,TRBD2,14,once,TRBJ2-7,TRBV2
CASSFTGGNEQFF,TGTGCCAGCAGCTTTACAGGGGGCAATGAGCAGTTCTTC,TRBD1,13,-,TRBJ2-1,TRBV7-9
CASSERYNEQFF,TGTGCCAGCAGTGAAAGATACAATGAGCAGTTCTTC,-,12,-,TRBJ2-1,TRBV6-1
CASSLFKETQYF,TGTGCCAGCAGCTTATTCAAAGAGACCCAGTACTTC,-,12,-,TRBJ2-5,TRBV5-4
CASSPGGAGYGYTF,TGTGCCAGCAGCCCCGGGGGCGCTGGCTATGGCTACACCTTC,-,14,-,TRBJ1-2,TRBV5-4
CASSQYGAGEQYF,TGTGCCAGCTCACAATACGGGGCGGGCGAGCAGTACTTC,-,13,-,TRBJ2-7,TRBV18
CAWIGHLNTEAFF,TGTGCCTGGATTGGGCACTTAAACACTGAAGCTTTCTTT,-,13,-,TRBJ1-1,TRBV30
CASRETRELFF,TGTGCCAGCAGAGAGACCCGGGAGCTGTTTTTT,-,11,-,TRBJ2-2,TRBV11-2
CASSDQGGGYEQYF,TGTGCCAGCAGTGATCAGGGAGGGGGATACGAGCAGTACTTC,-,14,-,TRBJ2-7,TRBV2
CASSQDGGPPLHF,TGCGCCAGCAGCCAAGATGGGGGTCCGCCCCTCCACTTT,-,13,-,TRBJ1-6,TRBV4-3
CASSPGTPRRAFF,TGTGCCAGCAGTCCCGGGACCCCAAGAAGAGCTTTCTTT,-,13,-,TRBJ1-1,TRBV6-6
CASSSSGDWVAFF,TGTGCCAGCAGTTCGTCGGGGGACTGGGTGGCTTTCTTT,-,13,-,TRBJ1-1,TRBV28
CASSLARRVGVNQPQHF,TGTGCCAGCAGCTTAGCCCGCAGGGTGGGGGTTAATCAGCCCCAGCATTTT,-,17,-,TRBJ1-5,TRBV7-8